The 27 T cell receptor beta chains below all came from one sample that was sequenced in a study of blood T cells in healthy people across ages. The authors ran a second PCR of about 7 to 12 cycles using a sample-barcoded 5' primer and a J-beta primer mix. From the 5' RACE reads, TCRdb called clonotypes with MiXCR, one entry per CDR3 protein. This repertoire shows over a million distinct CDR3 sequences, 40% to 50% found once; its top ten account for under 20%. Sequencing input: blood. The receptors here all came from an older woman in good health.

The genes are TRBV9 and TRBJ2-5; no reliable D call. Germline V gene data show CDR1 as SGDLS and CDR2 as YYNGEE. Trimming pared 0 bases from V and 11 bases from J, leaving 17 bases between. This CDR3 region has 14 residues. The CDR3, as DNA: TGTGCCAGCAGCGTAGGAATAATTGGATACGGGCAGTACTTC. Translation: CASSVGIIGYGQYF.

This clonotype was counted only a few times. The chain joins TRBV7-8 to TRBJ2-7, with 7 bases fitting TRBD1. The CDR3 totals 14 residues. The V and J ends lost 5 bases and 1 base, in that order; junction bases with no gene match: 5. CDR1 and CDR2 (germline): SGHVS, FQNEAQ. CDR3 protein: CASSKRQGSYEQYF. The CDR3 DNA sequence: TGTGCCAGCAGCAAAAGACAGGGTTCCTACGAGCAGTACTTC.

The chain joins TRBV6-2 or TRBV6-3 to TRBJ1-2; a weak D match, TRBD1 (5 bases). Trimming left V 4 bases short and J 1 base short, with 13 bases between. The germline V gene encodes CDR1 MNHEY and CDR2 SVGEGT. The CDR3 has 15 amino acids. Written as DNA, the CDR3 is TGTGCCAGCAGTTCCCCGGACATCTTTAACTATGGCTACACCTTC. Translated, it gives CASSSPDIFNYGYTF.

The rearrangement uses TRBV5-1 and TRBJ2-1; the D gene is possibly TRBD1 (5 bases). CDR3 length equals 15 residues. Trimming stripped 4 bases from V and 2 bases from J, with 13 bases between. The V gene's germline CDR1 is SGHRS and CDR2 YFSETQ. The CDR3 DNA reads TGCGCCAGCAGCCCGGAGACAGTCCCCTACAATGAGCAGTTCTTC. Translating it yields CASSPETVPYNEQFF.

The chain uses TRBV15 and TRBJ1-1; D gene unclear. V was shortened by 3 bases and J by 0 bases, with 2 bases between the two germline ends. This CDR3 has 12 residues. From germline, CDR1 is LNHNV and CDR2 YYDKDF (reference sequence). The CDR3 DNA reads TGTGCCACCAGCAGTGTGAACACTGAAGCTTTCTTT. Protein product: CATSSVNTEAFF.

V is TRBV2 and J is TRBJ1-5; perhaps TRBD1 as D (6 bases). Germline CDR1 SNHLY, CDR2 FYNNEI. The V end was cut by 5 bases, the J end by 1 base, with 15 bases between. This CDR3 has 16 amino acids. The CDR3 spells CASSLRDITSNQPQHF. Written as DNA, the CDR3 is TGTGCCAGCAGTCTCCGGGACATTACGAGCAATCAGCCCCAGCATTTT.

The CDR3 is CASSLGASGPTDTQYF. The DNA for the CDR3 is TGTGCCAGCAGCTTAGGGGCTAGCGGACCCACAGATACGCAGTATTTT. The chain is built from TRBV7-6 and TRBJ2-3; 7 bases match TRBD2. Germline CDR1 is SGHVS and CDR2 is FNYEAQ. This CDR3 contains 16 residues. The V and J ends lost 1 base and 2 bases, in that order; junction bases with no gene match: 6.

V is TRBV18 and J is TRBJ2-7, with a possible D match to TRBD2 (5 bases). The CDR3 is made up of 14 amino acids. The V gene lost 3 bases and the J gene lost 9 bases, with 18 bases spanning the gap. Per germline, CDR1 KGHSH and CDR2 LQKENI. The CDR3 sequence is CASSPGPELRGQYF. The CDR3 nucleotides read TGTGCCAGCTCACCTGGACCAGAACTACGGGGGCAGTACTTC.

This chain uses TRBV10-2 with TRBJ2-1, with a weak D call TRBD2 (6 bases). The germline V gene has CDR1 WSHSY and CDR2 SAAADI. The CDR3 spans 15 residues. Trimming shortened V by 6 bases and J by 4 bases, and 16 bases separated the two germline ends. The CDR3 coding sequence is TGCGCCAGCAGCGACACGGGAGCCGAGTACAATGAGCAGTTCTTC. This gives the protein CASSDTGAEYNEQFF.

Notes on this clonotype: A junction end diverges from the germline sequence, so it may reflect a read error. The V gene is TRBV7-2, the J gene TRBJ2-5; possibly TRBD2 for D (6 bases). The germline V gene has CDR1 SGHTA and CDR2 FQGNSA. The CDR3 is made up of 16 amino acids. The CDR3 spells CANSPAPGTAMGTQYF. CDR3 sequence (DNA): TGTGCCAACAGCCCTGCTCCCGGGACTGCCATGGGGACCCAGTACTTC.

The chain joins TRBV6-6 to TRBJ1-1, with a weak D call TRBD1 (5 bases). Per germline, CDR1 MNHNY and CDR2 SVGAGI (reference sequence). Deletions cut 3 bases from V and 3 bases from J, with 8 bases between. CDR3 length: 13 amino acids. The CDR3 is CASSYLGDTEAFF. The CDR3 DNA follows: TGTGCCAGCAGTTATTTAGGGGACACTGAAGCTTTCTTT.

The V call is TRBV29-1, the J call TRBJ1-2; D might be TRBD1 (6 bases). With 5 bases removed from V and 5 bases from J, the gap between germline ends came to 15 bases. Germline CDR1 is SQVTM and CDR2 is ANQGSEA. The CDR3 contains 13 residues. CDR3 amino acids: CSVLLGAEYGYTF. In nucleotides, the CDR3 is TGCAGCGTTCTATTGGGGGCGGAGTATGGCTACACCTTC.

The chain combines TRBV5-1 with TRBJ1-1; D gene uncertain. Looked up from germline, CDR1 is SGHRS and CDR2 is YFSETQ. The germline V and J ends were trimmed by 0 bases and 4 bases, with 10 bases remaining between them. This CDR3 spans 14 amino acids. In DNA, the CDR3 is TGCGCCAGCAGCTTGGACGGCGGTACCACTGAAGCTTTCTTT. Amino acids: CASSLDGGTTEAFF.

V usage is TRBV15 and J usage is TRBJ2-3; D possibly corresponds to TRBD2 (6 bases). CDR1 and CDR2 (germline): LNHNV, YYDKDF (reference sequence). This CDR3 region has 16 residues. V lost 1 base and J lost 0, with 11 bases in between. The CDR3 reads CATSRGTTTSTDTQYF. The CDR3 DNA reads TGTGCCACCAGCAGAGGGACTACTACTAGCACAGATACGCAGTATTTT.

CDR3 sequence: CSVEHLGTSQFF. The CDR3 DNA reads TGCAGCGTCGAACACCTGGGGACTTCGCAGTTCTTC. The V call is TRBV29-1, the J call TRBJ2-1; possibly TRBD2 for D (6 bases). This CDR3 comprises 12 residues. Germline lookup yields CDR1 SQVTM and CDR2 ANQGSEA. The V and J ends lost 6 bases and 12 bases respectively, with 18 bases between them.

The chain carries TRBV6-5 and TRBJ2-7; D not resolved. The CDR3 length is 14 residues. Per germline, CDR1 MNHEY and CDR2 SVGAGI. V shed 4 bases and J shed 0 bases, with 10 bases lying between them. The CDR3 protein is CASSSAVFSYEQYF. The CDR3 nucleotides are TGTGCCAGCAGTTCTGCGGTATTCTCCTACGAGCAGTACTTC.

The sample holds a few counts of this clonotype. This rearrangement joins TRBV7-2 to TRBJ2-5; 10 positions match TRBD2. CDR1 is SGHTA and CDR2 is FQGNSA in the germline V gene. The junction had 23 bases not matched to a gene; V was cut back by 5 bases and J by 11 bases. This CDR3 contains 18 residues. The CDR3 protein is CASSRFVGSGRLANEQYF. The DNA of the CDR3 is TGTGCCAGCAGCCGATTCGTGGGTAGCGGGAGGTTGGCGAATGAGCAGTACTTC.

A few counts support this clonotype. This chain connects TRBV3-1 to TRBJ2-7; D remains ambiguous. From germline, CDR1 is LGHDT and CDR2 YNNKEL (reference sequence). The CDR3 has 13 amino acids. V was clipped by 1 base and J by 7 bases, with 11 bases between them. This chain's CDR3 is CASSQVGSLEQYF. Here the CDR3 DNA reads TGTGCCAGCAGCCAAGTTGGCAGCCTGGAGCAGTACTTC.

This clonotype has only a few counts. V usage is TRBV2 and J usage is TRBJ2-3; 9 positions agree with TRBD2. Germline V gives CDR1 SNHLY, CDR2 FYNNEI. V was clipped by 6 bases and J by 2 bases; unmatched bases: 9. The CDR3 has 16 residues. CDR3 bases: TGTGCCAGCAGACGGACTAGCGACAGACTCACAGATACGCAGTATTTT. This gives the protein CASRRTSDRLTDTQYF.

This clonotype was seen more than once but under ten times. The chain combines TRBV28 with TRBJ1-2; D is unresolved. Germline V gene sequence: CDR1 MDHEN, CDR2 SYDVKM. This CDR3 region has 14 residues. V was trimmed by 0 bases and J by 2 bases, leaving 7 bases between them. CDR3 in DNA: TGTGCCAGCAGTTTATGGGCAGTAAACTATGGCTACACCTTC. Translation gives CASSLWAVNYGYTF.

V usage is TRBV20-1 and J usage is TRBJ1-1; D unclear. Germline CDR1 is DFQATT and CDR2 is SNEGSKA (reference sequence). V shed 4 bases and J shed 3 bases, with 21 bases lying between them. The CDR3 runs to 16 residues. CDR3 in DNA: TGCAGTGCTAAATCCTACCCCACACGATTAGACACTGAAGCTTTCTTT. This codes for CSAKSYPTRLDTEAFF.

The J gene is TRBJ2-3, the V gene TRBV10-3; 14 bases fit TRBD2. CDR1 is ENHRY, CDR2 SYGVKD, per germline. The CDR3 runs 16 residues. V dropped 7 bases and J dropped 7; count of bases not matched to a gene: 10. The CDR3 DNA is TGTGCCATCAACACAGGGACTAGCGGGAGTCGAAATACGCAGTATTTT. Its protein is CAINTGTSGSRNTQYF.

The chain employs TRBV20-1 and TRBJ2-5; 7 bases match TRBD2. The CDR3 has 13 amino acids. V lost 1 base, J lost 2 bases, and 1 base stayed unmatched. Germline CDR1 DFQATT, CDR2 SNEGSKA (reference sequence). Here the CDR3 reads CSARAGGQETQYF. The CDR3 nucleotides are TGCAGTGCTAGAGCGGGAGGTCAAGAGACCCAGTACTTC.

This chain joins TRBV13 and TRBJ1-5; 8 nucleotides agree with TRBD1. Germline values: CDR1 PRHDT, CDR2 FYEKMQ (reference sequence). With V trimmed by 5 bases and J by 1 base, 4 bases remained unmatched. The CDR3 is 15 residues long. CDR3 nucleotides: TGTGCCAGCAGCAGAAGGGACAGGAGCAATCAGCCCCAGCATTTT. Translation: CASSRRDRSNQPQHF.

Only a few counts were recorded for this clonotype. The chain carries TRBV29-1 and TRBJ2-3, with a possible D match to TRBD1 (7 bases). Trimming took 8 bases from V and 6 from J, leaving 15 bases between them. Germline V CDR1 and CDR2: SQVTM, ANQGSEA. The CDR3 covers 12 residues. The CDR3 DNA reads TGCAGCTTCTGGCGGGGACAGGATACGCAGTATTTT. It is translated as CSFWRGQDTQYF.

The V gene is TRBV5-1, the J gene TRBJ1-2; the match to TRBD1 covers 8 bases. From germline, CDR1 is SGHRS and CDR2 YFSETQ. The trim removed 3 bases at V and 6 bases at J, leaving 10 bases unmatched. This CDR3 region has 15 residues. The CDR3 nucleotides read TGCGCCAGCAGCTGGAGGGGACAGGAATCGGATGGCTACACCTTC. Encoded protein: CASSWRGQESDGYTF.

This clonotype has a handful of counts. The chain employs TRBV29-1 and TRBJ1-2, with D perhaps matching TRBD1 (5 bases). Trimming removed 3 bases at V and 4 bases at J, with 12 bases between. CDR3 length: 13 residues. Per the germline V gene, CDR1 is SQVTM and CDR2 is ANQGSEA. The CDR3, as DNA: TGCAGCGTTGACCGGGGGTCTCTCTATGGCTACACCTTC. Translation: CSVDRGSLYGYTF.